This TCR beta chain was sequenced during a study of cytomegalovirus exposure and HLA in healthy donors. Study-wide results and caveats: Investigators reported 150 to 200 TCR beta chains as tied to cytomegalovirus. DRB1 had the most TCR associations and HLA-C the fewest, a later analysis found, with rates varying by HLA locus.

It was with 60 Vbeta and 13 Jbeta primers that the PCR ran. Profiling relied on immunoSEQ multiplex PCR, and the TCRdb table lists in-frame clones only, not all of them. This sample's table has 90,000 to 120,000 clones. For this clone: Its antigen is still unknown.

In germline, CDR1 is ENHRY, CDR2 SYGVKD. The CDR3 covers 14 residues. Trimming at V came to 10 bases and at J to 7 bases, leaving 13 bases not matched to a gene. Sequenced: PBMCs. V gene TRBV10-3 combines with J gene TRBJ2-1, with TRBD1 matching 7 bases. The sequence was collected from a man in his forties or fifties in good health and CMV-seronegative. The CDR3 DNA sequence: TGTGCCACCCAAATACAGGGGATGGGGAATGAGCAGTTCTTC. Amino acid sequence: CATQIQGMGNEQFF.